This T cell receptor (beta chain) was recorded in a study of blood T cell repertoires in COVID-19. J was trimmed by 5 bases and V by 4 bases; bases with no gene match: 6. Germline lookup yields CDR1 SGHRS and CDR2 YFSETQ. This CDR3 is built from 14 residues. Only in-frame clones appear in the TCRdb table, and some are missing; sequencing was by immunoSEQ multiplex PCR. The sample yields hundreds of thousands of clones, roughly 87% seen once. The sample taken for sequencing was peripheral blood. This receptor was obtained from a man younger than 35 with COVID-19, enrolled during active disease. This chain uses TRBV5-1 with TRBJ2-5; 9 bases align to TRBD2. The CDR3 is CASSIGTSLETQYF. The CDR3 bases are TGCGCCAGCAGCATCGGGACTAGCTTGGAGACCCAGTACTTC.